A selection of T cell receptor beta chains follows, all from one sample in a study of blood T cell repertoires in COVID-19. TCRdb's table, derived via immunoSEQ multiplex PCR, lists solely in-frame clones and lacks some. The repertoire holds about 100,000 clones, with 80% to 95% as singletons. The sample taken for sequencing was peripheral blood. The source is an older man with acute or convalescent COVID-19. The CDR3 runs from the conserved cysteine through the conserved F or W. The order of the fields is V gene, D gene, J gene, clone size, CDR3 protein, CDR3 DNA. A D gene is named only where the DNA matches it firmly. Clone size is stated in some rows and not others, as once, few, many or a class when expanded.

TRBV30	NA	TRBJ1-1	NA	CAWNMRLAGNTEAFF	TGTGCCTGGAATATGAGGCTAGCAGGGAACACTGAAGCTTTCTTT
TRBV7-3	TRBD2	TRBJ2-3	NA	CASSLSVAGVADTQYF	TGTGCCAGCAGCCTCTCCGTAGCGGGAGTGGCAGATACGCAGTATTTT
TRBV5-8	TRBD1	TRBJ1-6	NA	CASSPGQGANSPLHF	TGTGCCAGCAGCCCGGGACAGGGTGCAAATTCACCCCTCCACTTT
TRBV27	NA	TRBJ1-2	NA	CASSLSGYGYTF	TGTGCCAGCAGTTTAAGCGGCTATGGCTACACCTTC
TRBV10-3	NA	TRBJ2-3	NA	CAISESSGVFTQYF	TGTGCCATCAGTGAGTCCTCCGGGGTCTTTACGCAGTATTTT
TRBV3-1/TRBV3-2	NA	TRBJ1-5	NA	CASSQDASGQPQHF	TGTGCCAGCAGCCAAGATGCATCTGGCCAGCCCCAGCATTTT
TRBV19	NA	TRBJ1-2	NA	CASSIAQGFRGYTF	TGTGCCAGTAGTATAGCACAGGGCTTTCGAGGCTACACCTTC
TRBV4-3	NA	TRBJ2-2	NA	CASSQLRLDGYTGELFF	TGCGCCAGCAGCCAACTTAGACTAGACGGTTACACCGGGGAGCTGTTTTTT
TRBV4-1	TRBD1	TRBJ1-1	NA	CASRGKGANTEAFF	TGCGCCAGCAGGGGTAAGGGGGCAAACACTGAAGCTTTCTTT
TRBV14	NA	TRBJ1-1	NA	CASSQGGGSFF	TGTGCCAGCAGCCAAGGGGGCGGATCTTTCTTT
TRBV11-2	TRBD2	TRBJ2-3	NA	CASSPGTSGRGGTDTQYF	TGTGCCAGCAGCCCCGGGACTAGCGGGAGAGGAGGCACAGATACGCAGTATTTT
TRBV9	NA	TRBJ2-7	NA	CASSAGLGSYEQYF	TGTGCCAGCAGCGCCGGACTTGGCTCCTACGAGCAGTACTTC
TRBV9	NA	TRBJ2-3	NA	CASSAAAGTDTQYF	TGTGCCAGCAGCGCTGCGGCCGGCACAGATACGCAGTATTTT
TRBV18	TRBD2	TRBJ2-2	NA	CASSPTSGRANTGELFF	TGTGCCAGCTCCCCGACTAGCGGGAGGGCCAACACCGGGGAGCTGTTTTTT
TRBV6-2/TRBV6-3	NA	TRBJ1-5	NA	CASSVQGYQPQHF	TGTGCCAGCAGTGTACAGGGTTATCAGCCCCAGCATTTT
TRBV4-1	TRBD1	TRBJ2-1	NA	CASSQAGTGENRFF	TGCGCCAGCAGCCAAGCCGGGACAGGGGAAAACAGGTTCTTC
TRBV7-6	NA	TRBJ2-1	NA	CASSLNRDPYNEQFF	TGTGCCAGCAGCTTAAACCGGGATCCGTACAATGAGCAGTTCTTC
TRBV24-1	TRBD2	TRBJ2-3	NA	CATSDLWASGDRTDTQYF	TGTGCCACCAGTGATTTATGGGCTAGCGGGGACCGCACAGATACGCAGTATTTT
TRBV15	NA	TRBJ1-1	NA	CATSRDRGMGNTEAFF	TGTGCCACCAGCAGAGATCGAGGGATGGGTAACACTGAAGCTTTCTTT
TRBV30	NA	TRBJ1-6	NA	CAWSLGANSPLHF	TGTGCCTGGAGCTTGGGGGCCAATTCACCCCTCCACTTT
TRBV11-2	NA	TRBJ2-3	once	CASSLVADTQYF	TGTGCCAGCAGCTTAGTAGCTGATACGCAGTATTTT
TRBV2	TRBD1	TRBJ2-7	NA	CASSEIGQGAYEQYF	TGTGCCAGCAGTGAAATTGGACAGGGGGCCTACGAGCAGTACTTC
TRBV15	NA	TRBJ1-2	NA	CATSPGTNYGYTF	TGTGCCACCAGCCCCGGGACAAACTATGGCTACACCTTC
TRBV6-6	TRBD2	TRBJ2-3	NA	CASSYRAGGRTDTQYF	TGTGCCAGCAGTTACCGGGCGGGGGGGCGGACAGATACGCAGTATTTT
TRBV7-9	TRBD1	TRBJ1-1	once	CASTTRGQRNTEAFF	TGTGCCAGCACCACCAGGGGACAGAGGAACACTGAAGCTTTCTTT
TRBV30	NA	TRBJ1-2	NA	CAWSFENFWSGYTF	TGTGCCTGGAGTTTTGAGAACTTCTGGTCTGGCTACACCTTC
TRBV27	TRBD2	TRBJ2-1	NA	CASSLWFSGRAYNEQFF	TGTGCCAGCAGTTTATGGTTTAGCGGGAGGGCGTACAATGAGCAGTTCTTC
TRBV4-3	TRBD2	TRBJ2-7	NA	CASSQERTTSGGSPYEQYF	TGCGCCAGCAGCCAAGAAAGGACGACTAGCGGTGGTAGTCCCTACGAGCAGTACTTC
TRBV25-1	TRBD1	TRBJ2-1	NA	CASTRGTDSYNEQFF	TGTGCCAGCACGAGAGGGACAGATTCCTACAATGAGCAGTTCTTC
TRBV18	TRBD2	TRBJ2-3	NA	CASSPLAVTDTQYF	TGTGCCAGCTCACCGCTAGCGGTCACAGATACGCAGTATTTT
TRBV6-4	NA	TRBJ1-4	NA	CAITDPTTLEKLFF	TGTGCCATTACGGATCCAACTACCTTAGAAAAACTGTTTTTT
TRBV6-5	NA	TRBJ1-2	NA	CASMSPYGYTF	TGTGCCAGCATGAGCCCCTATGGCTACACCTTC
TRBV2	TRBD1	TRBJ2-6	NA	CASSEGDRWRLGSGANVLTF	TGTGCCAGCAGTGAAGGGGACAGGTGGAGGTTGGGCTCTGGGGCCAACGTCCTGACTTTC
TRBV6-5	TRBD1	TRBJ2-7	NA	CASSYGTGGLDF	TGTGCCAGCAGTTACGGGACAGGGGGGCTGGACTTC
TRBV12-2	NA	TRBJ1-2	NA	CASTSGEGYGYTF	TGTGCAAGTACCTCAGGGGAGGGCTATGGCTACACCTTC
TRBV11-2	NA	TRBJ2-3	NA	CASSLSADTQYF	TGTGCCAGCAGCTTGAGTGCAGATACGCAGTATTTT
TRBV28	NA	TRBJ2-7	NA	CASSDMAEPYEQYF	TGTGCCAGCAGTGATATGGCGGAGCCTTACGAGCAGTACTTC
TRBV7-8	NA	TRBJ2-5	NA	CASSLQGFQETQYF	TGTGCCAGCAGCTTACAGGGCTTCCAAGAGACCCAGTACTTC
TRBV6-2/TRBV6-3	TRBD1	TRBJ1-5	NA	CASSYGQGAQPQHF	TGTGCCAGCAGTTACGGACAGGGGGCACAGCCCCAGCATTTT
TRBV4-1	NA	TRBJ1-1	NA	CASSQDRVYEAFF	TGCGCCAGCAGCCAAGACAGGGTATATGAAGCTTTCTTT
TRBV5-1	TRBD2	TRBJ2-5	few	CASSEPTSGQETQYF	TGCGCCAGCAGCGAACCGACTAGCGGTCAAGAGACCCAGTACTTC
TRBV7-8	TRBD1	TRBJ2-7	NA	CASSLTGPEQYF	TGTGCCAGCAGCTTGACAGGGCCCGAGCAGTACTTC
TRBV25-1	NA	TRBJ2-7	NA	CASSEGLYEQYF	TGTGCCAGCAGTGAAGGACTGTACGAGCAGTACTTC
TRBV27	NA	TRBJ2-1	NA	CASSAQGRNEQFF	TGTGCCAGCAGTGCCCAGGGTCGCAATGAGCAGTTCTTC
TRBV5-1	NA	TRBJ2-1	NA	CASSLVYNEQFF	TGCGCCAGCAGCCTAGTATACAATGAGCAGTTCTTC
TRBV24-1	NA	TRBJ2-1	NA	CATSDLRVGEQFF	TGTGCCACCAGTGATCTCCGGGTAGGCGAGCAGTTCTTC